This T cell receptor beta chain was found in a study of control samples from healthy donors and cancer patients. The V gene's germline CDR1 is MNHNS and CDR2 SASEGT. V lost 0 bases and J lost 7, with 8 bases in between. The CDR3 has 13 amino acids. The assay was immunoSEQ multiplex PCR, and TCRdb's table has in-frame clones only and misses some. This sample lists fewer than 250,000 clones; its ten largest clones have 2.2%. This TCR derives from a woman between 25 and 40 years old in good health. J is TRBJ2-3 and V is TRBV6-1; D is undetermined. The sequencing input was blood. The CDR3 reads CASSEAHLYTQYF. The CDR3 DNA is TGTGCCAGCAGTGAAGCCCACCTCTATACGCAGTATTTT.